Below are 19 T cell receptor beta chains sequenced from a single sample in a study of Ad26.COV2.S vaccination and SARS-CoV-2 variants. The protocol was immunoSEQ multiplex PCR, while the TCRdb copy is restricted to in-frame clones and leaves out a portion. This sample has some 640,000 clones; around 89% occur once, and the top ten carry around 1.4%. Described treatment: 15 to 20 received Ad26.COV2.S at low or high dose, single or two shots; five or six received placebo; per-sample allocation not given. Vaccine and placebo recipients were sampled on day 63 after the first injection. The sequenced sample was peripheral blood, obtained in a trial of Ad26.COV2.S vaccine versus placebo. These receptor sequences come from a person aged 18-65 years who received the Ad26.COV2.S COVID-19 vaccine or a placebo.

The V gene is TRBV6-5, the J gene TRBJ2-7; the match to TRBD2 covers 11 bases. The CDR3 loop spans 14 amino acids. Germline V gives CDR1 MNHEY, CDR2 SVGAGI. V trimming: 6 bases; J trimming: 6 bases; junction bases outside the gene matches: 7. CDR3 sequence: CASRSVAGGREQYF. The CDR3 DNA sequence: TGTGCCAGCAGATCCGTAGCGGGGGGGCGCGAGCAGTACTTC.

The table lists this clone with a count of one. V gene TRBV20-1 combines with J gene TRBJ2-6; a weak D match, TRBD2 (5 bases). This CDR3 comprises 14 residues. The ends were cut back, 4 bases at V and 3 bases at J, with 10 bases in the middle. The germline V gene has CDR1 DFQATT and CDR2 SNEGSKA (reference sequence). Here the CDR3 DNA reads TGCAGTGCTATTGAGAGGGTTGGGGCCAACGTCCTGACTTTC. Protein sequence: CSAIERVGANVLTF.

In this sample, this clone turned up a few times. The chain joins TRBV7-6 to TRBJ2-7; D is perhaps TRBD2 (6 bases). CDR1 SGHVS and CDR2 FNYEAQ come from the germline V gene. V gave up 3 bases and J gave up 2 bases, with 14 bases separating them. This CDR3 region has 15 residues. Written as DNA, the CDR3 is TGTGCCAGCAGCTTTCGCGGAGGGTTTGCCTACGAGCAGTACTTC. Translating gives CASSFRGGFAYEQYF.

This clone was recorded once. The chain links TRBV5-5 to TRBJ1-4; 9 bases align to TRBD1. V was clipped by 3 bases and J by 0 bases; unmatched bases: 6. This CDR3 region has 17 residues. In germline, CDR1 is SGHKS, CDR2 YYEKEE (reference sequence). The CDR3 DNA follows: TGTGCCAGCAGCTCCGGGACAGGGCATGCAACTAATGAAAAACTGTTTTTT. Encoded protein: CASSSGTGHATNEKLFF.

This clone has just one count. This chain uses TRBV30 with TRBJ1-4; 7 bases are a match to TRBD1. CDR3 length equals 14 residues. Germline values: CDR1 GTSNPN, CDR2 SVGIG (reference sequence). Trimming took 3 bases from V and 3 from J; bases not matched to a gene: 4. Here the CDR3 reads CAWSQGQSNEKLFF. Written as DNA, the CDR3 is TGTGCCTGGAGCCAGGGACAGTCTAATGAAAAACTGTTTTTT.

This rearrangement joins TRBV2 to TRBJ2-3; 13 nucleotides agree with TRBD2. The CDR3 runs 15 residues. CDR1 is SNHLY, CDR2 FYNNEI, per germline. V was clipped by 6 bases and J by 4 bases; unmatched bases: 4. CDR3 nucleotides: TGTGCCAGCAGGTCGACTAGCGGGAGGCCAGATACGCAGTATTTT. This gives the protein CASRSTSGRPDTQYF.

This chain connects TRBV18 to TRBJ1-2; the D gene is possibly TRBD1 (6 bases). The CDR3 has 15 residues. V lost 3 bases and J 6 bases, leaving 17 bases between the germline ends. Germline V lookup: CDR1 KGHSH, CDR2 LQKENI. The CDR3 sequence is CASSPWEGGKNGYTF. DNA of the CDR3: TGTGCCAGCTCACCTTGGGAAGGGGGAAAAAATGGCTACACCTTC.

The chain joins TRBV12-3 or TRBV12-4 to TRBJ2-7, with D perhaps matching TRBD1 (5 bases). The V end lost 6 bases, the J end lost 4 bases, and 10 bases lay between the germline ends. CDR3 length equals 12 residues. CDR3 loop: CASSSDIYEQYF. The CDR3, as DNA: TGTGCCAGCAGCTCGGACATTTACGAGCAGTACTTC.

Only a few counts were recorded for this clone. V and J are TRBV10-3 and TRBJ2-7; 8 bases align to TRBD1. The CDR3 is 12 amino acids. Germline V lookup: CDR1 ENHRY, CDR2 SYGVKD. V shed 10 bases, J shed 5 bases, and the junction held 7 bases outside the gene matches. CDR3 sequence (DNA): TGTGCCACCAAAGGACAGGGAAACGAGCAGTACTTC. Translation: CATKGQGNEQYF.

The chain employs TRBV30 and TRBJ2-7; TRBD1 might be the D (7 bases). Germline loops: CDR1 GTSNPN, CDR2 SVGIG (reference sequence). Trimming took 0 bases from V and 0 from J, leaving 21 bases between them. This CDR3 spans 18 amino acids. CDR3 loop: CAWSVLWDPEGASYEQYF. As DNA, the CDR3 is TGTGCCTGGAGTGTATTATGGGATCCGGAGGGGGCCTCCTACGAGCAGTACTTC.

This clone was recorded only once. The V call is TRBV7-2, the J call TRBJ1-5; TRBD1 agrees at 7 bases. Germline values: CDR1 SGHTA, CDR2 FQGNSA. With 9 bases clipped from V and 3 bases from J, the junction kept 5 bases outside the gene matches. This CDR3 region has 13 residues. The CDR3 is CASRQGPNQPQHF. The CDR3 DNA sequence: TGTGCCAGTCGACAGGGCCCCAATCAGCCCCAGCATTTT.

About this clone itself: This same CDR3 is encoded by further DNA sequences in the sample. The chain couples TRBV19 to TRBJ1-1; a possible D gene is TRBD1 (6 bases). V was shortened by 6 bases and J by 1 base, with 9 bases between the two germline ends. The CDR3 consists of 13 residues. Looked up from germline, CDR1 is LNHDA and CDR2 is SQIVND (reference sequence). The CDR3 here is CASRPTGNTEAFF. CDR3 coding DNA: TGTGCCAGTAGACCGACAGGGAACACTGAAGCTTTCTTT.

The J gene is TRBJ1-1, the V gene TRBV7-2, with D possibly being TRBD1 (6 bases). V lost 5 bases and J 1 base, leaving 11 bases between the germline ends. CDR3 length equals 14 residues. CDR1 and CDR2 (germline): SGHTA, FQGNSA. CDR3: CASSVGQTNTEAFF. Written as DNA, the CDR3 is TGTGCCAGCAGCGTAGGACAGACGAACACTGAAGCTTTCTTT.

CDR3: CASSYKGGAGYEQYF. The CDR3 coding sequence is TGTGCCAGCAGTTACAAGGGGGGCGCCGGTTACGAGCAGTACTTC. The V gene is TRBV6-2 or TRBV6-3, the J gene TRBJ2-7; D may be TRBD1 or TRBD2 (6 bases each). CDR3 length equals 15 residues. The germline gives CDR1 MNHEY, CDR2 SVGEGT. V was pared by 2 bases and J by 4 bases, with 15 bases between.

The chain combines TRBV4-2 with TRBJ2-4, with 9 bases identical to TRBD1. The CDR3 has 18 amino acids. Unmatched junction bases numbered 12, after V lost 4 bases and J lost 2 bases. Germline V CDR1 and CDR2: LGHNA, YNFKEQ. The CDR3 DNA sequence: TGTGCCAGCAGCCTGTCCCTGGGACAGGGTGGGACCAAAAACATTCAGTACTTC. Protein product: CASSLSLGQGGTKNIQYF.

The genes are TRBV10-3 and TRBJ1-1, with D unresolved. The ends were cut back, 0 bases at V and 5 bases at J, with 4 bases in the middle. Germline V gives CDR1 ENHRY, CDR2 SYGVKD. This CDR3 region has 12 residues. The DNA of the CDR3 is TGTGCCATCAGTGAGTCACTTACTGAAGCTTTCTTT. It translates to CAISESLTEAFF.

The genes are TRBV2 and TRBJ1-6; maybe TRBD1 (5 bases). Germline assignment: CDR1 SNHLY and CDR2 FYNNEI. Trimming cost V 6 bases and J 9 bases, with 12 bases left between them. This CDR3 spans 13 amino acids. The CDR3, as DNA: TGTGCCAGCAGGCAGGGTGTCGTTTCACCCCTCCACTTT. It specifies CASRQGVVSPLHF. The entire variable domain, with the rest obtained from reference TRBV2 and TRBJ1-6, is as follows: EPEVTQTPSHQVTQMGQEVILRCVPISNHLYFYWYRQILGQKVEFLVSFYNNEISEKSEIFDDQFSVERPDGSNFTLKIRSTKLEDSAMYFCASRQGVVSPLHFGNGTRLTVT.

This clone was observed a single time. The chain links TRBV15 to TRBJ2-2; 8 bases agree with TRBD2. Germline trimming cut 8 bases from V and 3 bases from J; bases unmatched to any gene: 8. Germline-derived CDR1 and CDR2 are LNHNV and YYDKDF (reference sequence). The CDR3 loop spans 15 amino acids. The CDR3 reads CATSSGTRHTGELFF. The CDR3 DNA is TGTGCCACCTCTTCCGGGACTAGGCACACCGGGGAGCTGTTTTTT.

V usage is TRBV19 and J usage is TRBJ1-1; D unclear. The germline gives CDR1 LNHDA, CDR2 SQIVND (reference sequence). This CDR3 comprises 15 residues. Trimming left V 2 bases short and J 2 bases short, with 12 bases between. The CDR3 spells CASSIFHSQNTEAFF. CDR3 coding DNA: TGTGCCAGTAGTATATTTCACAGCCAAAACACTGAAGCTTTCTTT.